Shown below are 27 T cell receptor beta chains from a single sample sequenced in a study of cytomegalovirus exposure and HLA in healthy donors. With 60 Vbeta and 13 Jbeta primers, the PCR was carried out. The protocol was immunoSEQ multiplex PCR, while the TCRdb copy is restricted to in-frame clones and leaves out a portion. The sample contains about 130,000 clones, roughly 80% of which appear only once. Sequencing was carried out using PBMCs. The receptors were gathered from a male donor in good health and CMV-seropositive.

This clone is a singleton in its sample. At one boundary the junction diverges from the germline segment, which might be a read error. The chain joins TRBV7-7 to TRBJ2-5; TRBD1 matches at 7 bases. Germline V gene data show CDR1 as SSHAT and CDR2 as FNYEAQ (reference sequence). CDR3 length: 15 amino acids. The CDR3 protein is CASSLVEGAGETQYF. CDR3 nucleotides: TGTGCTAGCAGCTTAGTCGAGGGGGCGGGAGAGACCCAGTACTTC.

This sequence joins TRBV7-2 and TRBJ2-5; 11 positions match TRBD2. The ends lost 5 bases at V and 5 bases at J; junction bases unmatched: 10. The length of the CDR3 is 16 residues. CDR1 is SGHTA, CDR2 FQGNSA, per germline. CDR3 sequence (DNA): TGTGCCAGCAGCCCCCCGGGACTAGCGGTTGGGGAGACCCAGTACTTC. Protein sequence: CASSPPGLAVGETQYF.

This clone has more than one count but fewer than ten. The chain carries TRBV2 and TRBJ1-4; the D is unclear. The V gene's germline CDR1 is SNHLY and CDR2 FYNNEI. This CDR3 contains 16 residues. Trimming shortened V by 3 bases and J by 4 bases, and 15 bases separated the two germline ends. The CDR3 here is CASSEETVEFNEKLFF. In DNA, the CDR3 is TGTGCCAGCAGTGAGGAGACCGTTGAGTTTAATGAAAAACTGTTTTTT.

This rearrangement joins TRBV28 to TRBJ1-5, with TRBD1 matching 10 bases. The CDR3 runs 17 residues. J lost 4 bases, V lost 4 bases, and 10 bases had no gene match. Germline loops: CDR1 MDHEN, CDR2 SYDVKM. This chain's CDR3 is CASSWAPGQGRNQPQHF. CDR3 nucleotides: TGTGCCAGCAGTTGGGCGCCGGGACAGGGGAGGAATCAGCCCCAGCATTTT.

The chain carries TRBV11-2 and TRBJ2-5; 12 bases are shared with TRBD2. TRBJ2-7 matches the DNA end more closely, so the J call is doubtful. This CDR3 has 16 amino acids. The germline CDR1 and CDR2 sequences are SGHAT and FQNNGV. CDR3 region: CASSPRGTSGSYEQYF. The DNA for the CDR3 is TGTGCCAGCAGCCCCAGAGGGACTAGCGGGTCCTACGAGCAGTACTTC.

The chain has TRBV19 and TRBJ2-3, with 10 bases lining up with TRBD1. Trimming took 4 bases from V and 3 from J; bases not matched to a gene: 4. CDR3 length: 15 residues. Germline V gene data show CDR1 as LNHDA and CDR2 as SQIVND (reference sequence). CDR3 sequence (DNA): TGTGCCAGTAGTAGGGGGACAGGGGAAACAGATACGCAGTATTTT. Its protein is CASSRGTGETDTQYF.

V is TRBV7-9 and J is TRBJ2-7, with 7 bases fitting TRBD2. Germline CDR1 reads SEHNR; CDR2 reads FQNEAQ (reference sequence). The CDR3 totals 14 residues. J was trimmed by 0 bases and V by 4 bases; bases with no gene match: 3. CDR3 bases: TGTGCCAGCAGCTGGCTAGCGGACTCCTACGAGCAGTACTTC. This gives the protein CASSWLADSYEQYF.

The chain joins TRBV5-1 to TRBJ2-3; TRBD2 aligns across 8 bases. The trim removed 0 bases at V and 1 base at J, leaving 10 bases unmatched. This CDR3 has 18 residues. Germline lookup yields CDR1 SGHRS and CDR2 YFSETQ. The CDR3 loop reads CASSLASGREARTDTQYF. Written as DNA, the CDR3 is TGCGCCAGCAGCTTGGCGTCCGGGCGGGAGGCCCGCACAGATACGCAGTATTTT.

This sequence joins TRBV11-2 and TRBJ1-2; unclear D gene. Trimming removed 5 bases from V and 6 bases from J, with 19 bases in between. There are 15 residues in the CDR3. The V gene's germline CDR1 is SGHAT and CDR2 FQNNGV. CDR3 DNA sequence: TGTGCCAGCAGCGGACGCCTTAGGGCACTAGATGGCTACACCTTC. This codes for CASSGRLRALDGYTF.

This chain uses TRBV14 with TRBJ2-7, with 8 bases lining up with TRBD2. The V gene's germline CDR1 is SGHDN and CDR2 FVKESK. The J segment lost 9 bases and the V segment lost 3 bases, leaving 7 bases of the junction unmatched. The CDR3 loop spans 13 amino acids. In DNA, the CDR3 is TGTGCCAGCAGCCATCCCTCGGGGGGGAGGCAGTACTTC. Protein product: CASSHPSGGRQYF.

The gene calls are TRBV29-1 and TRBJ1-2; D gene uncertain. Trimming cost V 4 bases and J 2 bases, with 8 bases left between them. The germline CDR1 and CDR2 sequences are SQVTM and ANQGSEA. The CDR3 loop spans 12 amino acids. The CDR3 DNA is TGCAGCGTTGTTAACACGAACTATGGCTACACCTTC. Its protein product is CSVVNTNYGYTF.

The chain recombines TRBV13 with TRBJ1-1, with D unresolved. V lost 2 bases to trimming and J lost 1 base, with 8 bases between them. Germline-derived CDR1 and CDR2 are PRHDT and FYEKMQ (reference sequence). This CDR3 is built from 14 residues. The CDR3 reads CASSLSAGNTEAFF. The CDR3 DNA reads TGTGCCAGCAGCTTATCCGCGGGGAACACTGAAGCTTTCTTT. The variable domain in full, completed from reference TRBV13 and TRBJ1-1, reads AAGVIQSPRHLIKEKRETATLKCYPIPRHDTVYWYQQGPGQDPQFLISFYEKMQSDKGSIPDRFSAQQFSDYHSELNMSSLELGDSALYFCASSLSAGNTEAFFGQGTRLTVV.

This sequence joins TRBV30 and TRBJ2-5; 7 bases fit TRBD1. The J call may not be correct, given that the DNA end is closer to TRBJ2-7. Germline CDR1 GTSNPN, CDR2 SVGIG (reference sequence). CDR3 size: 17 residues. In nucleotides, the CDR3 is TGTGCCTGGAGTGCCCCACGCCAGACAGGGCGAAGGTACGAGCAGTACTTC. Translating gives CAWSAPRQTGRRYEQYF.

The rearrangement joins TRBV4-3 to TRBJ1-4; 7 bases align to TRBD1. This CDR3 has 15 amino acids. The V and J ends lost 5 bases and 3 bases, in that order; junction bases with no gene match: 6. Germline CDR1 is LGHNA and CDR2 is YSLEER. The DNA for the CDR3 is TGCGCCAGCAGCGAACAGGGGTGGCCTAATGAAAAACTGTTTTTT. Translation gives CASSEQGWPNEKLFF.

This rearrangement joins TRBV7-2 to TRBJ2-6, with unresolved D. CDR3 length: 16 residues. V lost 5 bases and J 0 bases, leaving 11 bases between the germline ends. From germline, CDR1 is SGHTA and CDR2 FQGNSA. CDR3 in DNA: TGTGCCAGCAGCCGCGGTCAGAGCTCTGGGGCCAACGTCCTGACTTTC. This sequence encodes CASSRGQSSGANVLTF.

This clone turned up a few times. The chain uses TRBV28 and TRBJ1-5, with a tentative D call TRBD1 (6 bases). CDR1 is MDHEN, CDR2 SYDVKM, per germline. The V and J ends lost 5 bases and 1 base respectively, with 9 bases between them. This CDR3 comprises 14 residues. This chain's CDR3 is CASSLTGSNQPQHF. CDR3 DNA: TGTGCCAGCAGTCTCACAGGGAGCAATCAGCCCCAGCATTTT. Filled out from reference TRBV28 and TRBJ1-5, the complete variable domain reads DVKVTQSSRYLVKRTGEKVFLECVQDMDHENMFWYRQDPGLGLRLIYFSYDVKMKEKGDIPEGYSVSREKKERFSLILESASTNQTSMYLCASSLTGSNQPQHFGDGTRLSIL.

The V gene is TRBV11-1, the J gene TRBJ2-1; D is ambiguous. In germline, CDR1 is SGHAT, CDR2 FQDESV (reference sequence). Trimming took 5 bases from V and 9 from J, leaving 14 bases between them. CDR3 length equals 13 residues. The DNA for the CDR3 is TGTGCCAGCAGCCCCTCAACGGGTGGTGAGCAGTTCTTC. Its translation is CASSPSTGGEQFF.

The chain links TRBV18 to TRBJ1-6; unclear D gene. Trimming took off 6 bases at V and 5 bases at J, with 17 bases between the two ends. Germline values: CDR1 KGHSH, CDR2 LQKENI. The CDR3 runs 16 residues. CDR3 amino acids: CASSPRGSGDNSPLHF. The CDR3 DNA sequence: TGTGCCAGCTCGCCGAGAGGCAGCGGGGATAATTCACCCCTCCACTTT.

This clone has more than one count but fewer than ten. The gene calls are TRBV29-1 and TRBJ2-3; possibly TRBD2 for D (6 bases). The CDR3 loop spans 15 amino acids. V dropped 4 bases and J dropped 1 base, with 15 bases sitting between them. Looked up from germline, CDR1 is SQVTM and CDR2 is ANQGSEA. The CDR3 sequence is CSVAVGSAGTDTQYF. The CDR3 DNA reads as TGCAGCGTTGCGGTCGGGAGTGCGGGCACAGATACGCAGTATTTT.

This sequence joins TRBV30 and TRBJ2-2; D unresolved. In germline, CDR1 is GTSNPN, CDR2 SVGIG (reference sequence). With 1 base removed from V and 6 bases from J, the gap between germline ends came to 6 bases. The CDR3 has 12 amino acids. CDR3 protein: CAWSGVPGELFF. In nucleotides, the CDR3 is TGTGCCTGGAGTGGAGTCCCCGGGGAGCTGTTTTTT. Based on the CDR3 plus reference TRBV30 and TRBJ2-2, the full variable domain is SQTIHQWPATLVQPVGSPLSLECTVEGTSNPNLYWYRQAAGRGLQLLFYSVGIGQISSEVPQNLSASRPQDRQFILSSKKLLLSDSGFYLCAWSGVPGELFFGEGSRLTVL.

This clone was recorded only once. The same CDR3 can be traced to other DNA sequences in this sample. V gene TRBV28 combines with J gene TRBJ1-2, with D possibly being TRBD1 (6 bases). CDR3 length: 13 amino acids. The V gene's germline CDR1 is MDHEN and CDR2 SYDVKM. V was cut by 6 bases and J by 2 bases, with 10 bases left in between. CDR3 nucleotides: TGTGCCAGCAGCCCCACAGGGAACTATGGCTACACCTTC. Protein: CASSPTGNYGYTF.

The chain links TRBV11-2 to TRBJ2-2, with a weak D call TRBD1 (5 bases). CDR1 and CDR2 (germline): SGHAT, FQNNGV. V lost 0 bases and J 4 bases, leaving 21 bases between the germline ends. This CDR3 contains 19 residues. The CDR3 DNA reads as TGTGCCAGCAGCTTAGACTGGCTAGTGGGGCTACGAGCCACCGGGGAGCTGTTTTTT. Translating it yields CASSLDWLVGLRATGELFF.

This chain connects TRBV7-8 to TRBJ1-2; maybe TRBD1 (5 bases). The CDR3 contains 15 residues. With 5 bases removed from V and 4 bases from J, the gap between germline ends came to 17 bases. Germline V CDR1 and CDR2: SGHVS, FQNEAQ. The CDR3: CASSPVGGTLYGYTF. The CDR3 bases are TGTGCCAGCAGCCCCGTGGGCGGGACGCTCTATGGCTACACCTTC.

This clone was seen just once. The DNA of the CDR3 is TGCGCCAGCAAGGGACAGGGGAACTCCTACGAGCAGTACTTC. It yields the protein CASKGQGNSYEQYF. The chain uses TRBV5-1 and TRBJ2-7, with 10 bases that match TRBD1. CDR1 is SGHRS and CDR2 is YFSETQ in the germline V gene. The length of the CDR3 is 14 residues. The trim removed 6 bases at V and 0 bases at J, leaving 3 bases unmatched.

The V gene is TRBV27, the J gene TRBJ2-3; a weak D match, TRBD1 (6 bases). Trimming removed 5 bases from V and 3 bases from J, with 12 bases in between. The CDR3 loop spans 14 amino acids. Germline CDR1 is MNHEY and CDR2 is SMNVEV (reference sequence). The CDR3 nucleotides are TGTGCCAGCAGTCCCTACAGGGAGACAGATACGCAGTATTTT. Its translation: CASSPYRETDTQYF.

The V gene is TRBV7-9, the J gene TRBJ2-1; 8 bases align to TRBD2. CDR1 is SEHNR and CDR2 is FQNEAQ in the germline V gene (reference sequence). The CDR3 contains 14 residues. Trimming took 5 bases from V and 6 from J; bases not matched to a gene: 6. CDR3 in amino acids: CASSPWTSTNEQFF. CDR3 sequence (DNA): TGTGCCAGCAGCCCCTGGACTAGCACCAATGAGCAGTTCTTC.

The chain couples TRBV27 to TRBJ2-2; D unclear. This CDR3 is built from 13 residues. Looked up from germline, CDR1 is MNHEY and CDR2 is SMNVEV (reference sequence). Deletions cut 3 bases from V and 4 bases from J, with 6 bases between. CDR3 region: CASSFHSTGELFF. CDR3 bases: TGTGCCAGCAGTTTCCACTCCACCGGGGAGCTGTTTTTT.